A selection of T cell receptor beta chains follows, all from one sample in a study of beta chain features in type 1 diabetes. The assay was immunoSEQ multiplex PCR, and TCRdb's table has in-frame clones only and misses some. This sample carries about 150,000 clones, around a tenth of them seen once, and the ten largest clones take more than 0.4%. The source material was central memory CD4+ T cells from blood. These receptors were obtained from a man younger than 40 with type 1 diabetes. CDR3s include the opening cysteine and the closing phenylalanine or tryptophan. D genes are given only for firm matches. Only part of the rows carry a size: once, few, many, or a class if the clone is expanded.

TRBJ2-5,few,TRBV6-6,.,CASTQGQGETQYF,TGTGCCAGCACCCAAGGGCAGGGAGAGACCCAGTACTTC
TRBJ2-4,.,TRBV13,TRBD1,CASSSSGTDAKLAKNIQYF,TGTGCCAGCAGCTCCTCCGGGACAGACGCGAAACTAGCCAAAAACATTCAGTACTTC
TRBJ1-4,.,TRBV29-1,.,CSVDRGYNEKLFF,TGCAGCGTTGACCGGGGGTATAATGAAAAACTGTTTTTT
TRBJ2-3,.,TRBV5-1,.,CASSSPGLSFTDTQYF,TGCGCCAGCAGCTCTCCAGGACTGTCTTTCACAGATACGCAGTATTTT
TRBJ1-1,.,TRBV28,TRBD1,CASTGTGIPSREAFF,TGTGCCAGTACCGGGACAGGGATCCCCTCTCGGGAAGCTTTCTTT
TRBJ2-7,.,TRBV6-5,TRBD2,CASSYSRNAGGLEQYF,TGTGCCAGCAGTTACTCGAGGAATGCGGGAGGGCTCGAGCAGTACTTC
TRBJ2-3,few,TRBV7-8,.,CASSLGSADTQYF,TGTGCCAGCAGCTTAGGAAGCGCAGATACGCAGTATTTT
TRBJ1-1,.,TRBV29-1,TRBD1,CSVGDSALNTEAFF,TGCAGCGTTGGGGACAGCGCGTTGAACACTGAAGCTTTCTTT
TRBJ2-2,few,TRBV5-6,.,CASSLAPGNTGELFF,TGTGCCAGCAGCTTGGCGCCAGGCAACACCGGGGAGCTGTTTTTT
TRBJ2-7,.,TRBV7-8,TRBD2,CASTRQREGVRGPEQYF,TGTGCCAGCACGCGGCAGCGGGAGGGAGTCAGGGGTCCCGAGCAGTACTTC
TRBJ2-3,.,TRBV7-9,TRBD1,CASSQSMTGEGDTQYF,TGTGCCAGCAGCCAATCCATGACAGGGGAAGGAGATACGCAGTATTTT
TRBJ2-1,few,TRBV28,.,CASSLDSYNEQFF,TGTGCCAGCAGTCTCGACAGCTACAATGAGCAGTTCTTC
TRBJ2-7,few,TRBV4-2,TRBD1,CASSQRTTGGEQYF,TGTGCCAGCAGCCAACGTACTACAGGGGGCGAGCAGTACTTC
TRBJ2-3,.,TRBV7-2,.,CASSGVDTQYF,TGTGCCAGCAGCGGAGTAGATACGCAGTATTTT
TRBJ1-5,.,TRBV19,TRBD1,CASSMRGRGPQPQHF,TGTGCCAGTAGTATGAGGGGCAGGGGGCCTCAGCCCCAGCATTTT
TRBJ1-2,.,TRBV7-9,TRBD1,CASSLADPGGESQGYTF,TGTGCCAGCAGCTTAGCGGACCCAGGGGGCGAATCACAGGGCTACACCTTC
TRBJ1-1,.,TRBV6-5,TRBD1,CASSNRDRGGGEAFF,TGTGCCAGCAGCAATCGTGACAGGGGGGGTGGTGAAGCTTTCTTT
TRBJ1-2,few,TRBV10-3,.,CAITPSSRDYGYTF,TGTGCCATCACCCCATCGTCTCGGGACTATGGCTACACCTTC
TRBJ2-1,few,TRBV4-2,.,CASSQDPAGAGYNEQFF,TGTGCCAGCAGCCAAGATCCCGCAGGGGCAGGCTACAATGAGCAGTTCTTC
TRBJ2-3,.,TRBV7-3,TRBD2,CASSSPGLAGDSTDTQYF,TGTGCCAGCAGCTCTCCGGGACTAGCGGGTGATAGCACAGATACGCAGTATTTT
TRBJ1-2,.,TRBV19,TRBD1,CASKDRGANYGYTF,TGTGCCAGTAAAGACAGGGGAGCTAACTATGGCTACACCTTC
TRBJ1-5,few,TRBV15,.,CATSRDRGMGMRDQPQHF,TGTGCCACCAGCAGAGATCGGGGGATGGGAATGAGGGATCAGCCCCAGCATTTT
TRBJ2-7,few,TRBV9,TRBD1,CASSVRDSTYEQYF,TGTGCCAGCAGCGTAAGGGACAGCACCTACGAGCAGTACTTC
TRBJ2-3,.,TRBV15,TRBD2,CATRLAGALDTQYF,TGTGCCACCAGATTAGCGGGAGCTCTAGATACGCAGTATTTT
TRBJ2-5,.,TRBV7-3,.,CASSLSPGETQYF,TGTGCCAGCAGCTTATCCCCCGGGGAGACCCAGTACTTC
TRBJ2-1,.,TRBV5-1,TRBD1,CASSLKTGGYNEQFF,TGCGCCAGCAGCTTGAAGACAGGGGGCTACAATGAGCAGTTCTTC
TRBJ2-1,few,TRBV29-1,.,CSADHRGGNEQFF,TGCAGCGCTGACCATAGAGGAGGTAATGAGCAGTTCTTC
TRBJ1-5,.,TRBV30,.,CAWSAGNQPQHF,TGTGCCTGGAGTGCCGGCAATCAGCCCCAGCATTTT
TRBJ2-3,.,TRBV2,.,CASTRDRFLYF,TGTGCCAGCACGCGGGACAGATTCTTGTATTTT
TRBJ1-4,few,TRBV28,.,CASSSGGEDEKLFF,TGTGCCAGCAGTTCCGGGGGTGAGGATGAAAAACTGTTTTTT
TRBJ2-7,.,TRBV5-4,.,CASSLEGRGSSYEQYF,TGTGCCAGCAGCTTGGAAGGGCGGGGTAGCTCCTACGAGCAGTACTTC
TRBJ2-6,many,TRBV30,.,CAWSTDWPRGWAVSGANVLTF,TGTGCCTGGAGCACCGACTGGCCCAGAGGGTGGGCTGTCTCTGGGGCCAACGTCCTGACTTTC
TRBJ1-1,few,TRBV19,TRBD1,CASSSHRGVGTEAFF,TGTGCCAGTAGTTCCCACAGGGGAGTCGGCACTGAAGCTTTCTTT
TRBJ2-3,.,TRBV6-4,.,CASRTTDTQYF,TGTGCCAGCAGGACAACAGATACGCAGTATTTT
TRBJ2-3,few,TRBV14,TRBD2,CASSQYLAGVFADTQYF,TGTGCCAGCAGCCAATACCTAGCGGGAGTTTTCGCAGATACGCAGTATTTT
TRBJ1-2,.,TRBV27,.,CASSLYPSYGYTF,TGTGCCAGCAGTTTATATCCCTCCTATGGCTACACCTTC
TRBJ1-5,.,TRBV5-4,.,CASSLGGGNQPQHF,TGTGCCAGCAGCTTAGGCGGTGGCAATCAGCCCCAGCATTTT
TRBJ2-1,.,TRBV2,.,CASKELVSNEQFF,TGTGCCAGCAAGGAACTAGTTAGCAATGAGCAGTTCTTC
TRBJ2-1,.,TRBV30,.,CAWSVRGLSSYNEQFF,TGTGCCTGGAGTGTTCGAGGGCTCAGCTCCTACAATGAGCAGTTCTTC
TRBJ2-3,.,TRBV7-3,.,CASSPYSAGTDTQYF,TGTGCCAGCAGCCCATACTCGGCGGGCACAGATACGCAGTATTTT
TRBJ2-2,few,TRBV5-4,.,CASSLDNGRTGELFF,TGTGCCAGCAGCTTGGATAACGGGAGAACTGGGGAGCTGTTTTTT
TRBJ2-7,few,TRBV7-9,.,CASSLGQIYEQYF,TGTGCCAGCAGCTTAGGACAGATCTACGAGCAGTACTTC
TRBJ2-7,.,TRBV2,TRBD2,CASSDGREGSYEQYF,TGTGCCAGCAGTGATGGGCGGGAGGGATCCTACGAGCAGTACTTC
TRBJ1-1,few,TRBV29-1,.,CSVLAGSTEAFF,TGCAGCGTTTTGGCGGGTTCCACTGAAGCTTTCTTT
TRBJ2-2,.,TRBV10-3,TRBD1,CAIRGQGPTGELFF,TGTGCCATTCGCGGACAGGGGCCTACCGGGGAGCTGTTTTTT
TRBJ2-7,.,TRBV18,.,CASSPSAGGYEQYF,TGTGCCAGCTCCCCGAGCGCCGGGGGCTACGAGCAGTACTTC
TRBJ1-1,.,TRBV6-6,.,CASSYDRLNTEAFF,TGTGCCAGCAGTTACGACAGGTTGAACACTGAAGCTTTCTTT
TRBJ1-1,few,TRBV5-1,TRBD1,CASTWDRGSTEAFF,TGCGCCAGCACCTGGGACAGGGGCTCCACTGAAGCTTTCTTT
TRBJ2-1,.,TRBV9,TRBD1,CASSVVGQGVGEQFF,TGTGCCAGCAGCGTAGTGGGACAGGGGGTGGGTGAGCAGTTCTTC
TRBJ1-1,.,TRBV5-1,TRBD1,CASSPGTGGMSVTEAFF,TGCGCCAGCAGCCCCGGGACAGGGGGCATGTCGGTCACTGAAGCTTTCTTT
TRBJ2-2,.,TRBV2,TRBD1,CASSPRGWGTGELFF,TGTGCCAGCAGTCCCAGGGGGTGGGGGACCGGGGAGCTGTTTTTT
TRBJ1-3,.,TRBV27,TRBD1,CASSPQQGLPGNTIYF,TGTGCCAGCAGTCCACAACAGGGGCTCCCTGGAAACACCATATATTTT
TRBJ2-5,.,TRBV28,TRBD1,CASSLGQGLQETQYF,TGTGCCAGCAGTTTGGGACAGGGGCTTCAAGAGACCCAGTACTTC
TRBJ1-1,few,TRBV25-1,.,CASSELIYRTSAFF,TGTGCCAGCAGTGAACTAATATACCGGACTTCGGCTTTCTTT
TRBJ1-1,many,TRBV15,.,CATSREYRAEAFF,TGTGCCACCAGCAGAGAATATCGGGCTGAAGCTTTCTTT
TRBJ2-3,few,TRBV9,.,CASSTQGSTDTQYF,TGTGCCAGCAGCACTCAGGGGAGCACAGATACGCAGTATTTT
TRBJ2-5,few,TRBV5-1,.,CASSLDTGNQETQYF,TGCGCCAGCAGCTTGGACACAGGGAACCAAGAGACCCAGTACTTC
TRBJ2-1,.,TRBV5-1,.,CASSFLGDNINEQFF,TGCGCCAGCAGCTTCCTGGGGGACAACATCAATGAGCAGTTCTTC
TRBJ2-5,.,TRBV9,TRBD1,CASSGTGAQETQYF,TGTGCCAGCAGCGGGACAGGGGCGCAAGAGACCCAGTACTTC
TRBJ2-5,few,TRBV5-1,.,CASSLVRREEETQYF,TGCGCCAGCAGCTTGGTGCGGAGAGAGGAAGAGACCCAGTACTTC